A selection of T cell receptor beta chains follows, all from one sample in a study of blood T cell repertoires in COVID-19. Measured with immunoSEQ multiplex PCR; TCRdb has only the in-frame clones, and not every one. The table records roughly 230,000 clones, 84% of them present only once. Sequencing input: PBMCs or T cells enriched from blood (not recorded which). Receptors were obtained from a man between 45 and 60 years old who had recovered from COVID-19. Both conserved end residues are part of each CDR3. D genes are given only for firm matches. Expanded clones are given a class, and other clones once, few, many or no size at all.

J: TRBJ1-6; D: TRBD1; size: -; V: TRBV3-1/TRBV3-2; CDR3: CASSQQGANNSPLHF; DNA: TGTGCCAGCAGCCAACAGGGGGCTAATAATTCACCCCTCCACTTT
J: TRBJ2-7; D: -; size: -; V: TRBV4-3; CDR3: CASSLKRAGYEQYF; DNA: TGCGCCAGCAGCCTTAAAAGGGCGGGGTACGAGCAGTACTTC
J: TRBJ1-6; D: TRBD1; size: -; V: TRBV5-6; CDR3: CASSSGQGGSPLHF; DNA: TGTGCCAGCAGCTCCGGACAGGGAGGGTCACCCCTCCACTTT
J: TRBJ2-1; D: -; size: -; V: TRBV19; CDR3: CASSGRQVSYNEQFF; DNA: TGTGCCAGTAGTGGAAGACAGGTTTCCTACAATGAGCAGTTCTTC
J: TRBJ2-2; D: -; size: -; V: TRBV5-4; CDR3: CASSSDQGYGNTGELFF; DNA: TGTGCCAGCAGCTCGGATCAGGGGTACGGAAACACCGGGGAGCTGTTTTTT
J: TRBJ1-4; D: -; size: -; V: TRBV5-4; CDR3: CASSLYKGGGEKLFF; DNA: TGTGCCAGCAGCTTGTATAAAGGAGGCGGTGAAAAACTGTTTTTT
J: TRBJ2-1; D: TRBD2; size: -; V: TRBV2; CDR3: CASMRLLAGVSNEQFF; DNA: TGTGCCAGCATGCGACTCTTAGCGGGAGTCTCAAATGAGCAGTTCTTC
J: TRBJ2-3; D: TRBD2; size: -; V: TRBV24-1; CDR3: CATSDRTSGSLDTQYF; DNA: TGTGCCACCAGTGATCGGACTAGCGGGAGTCTGGATACGCAGTATTTT
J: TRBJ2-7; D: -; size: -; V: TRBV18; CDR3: CASSPGVEEQYF; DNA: TGTGCCAGCTCTCCAGGAGTTGAAGAGCAGTACTTC
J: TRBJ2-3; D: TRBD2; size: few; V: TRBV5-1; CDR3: CAPKQGGGRAPDTQYF; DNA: TGCGCCCCGAAGCAGGGTGGAGGGAGGGCCCCAGATACGCAGTATTTT
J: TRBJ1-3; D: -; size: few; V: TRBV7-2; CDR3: CASSLGTGNTIYF; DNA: TGTGCCAGCAGCTTGGGGACAGGAAACACCATATATTTT
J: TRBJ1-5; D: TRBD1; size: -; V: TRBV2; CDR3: CAKTTGPNQPQHF; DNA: TGTGCCAAGACGACAGGGCCCAATCAGCCCCAGCATTTT
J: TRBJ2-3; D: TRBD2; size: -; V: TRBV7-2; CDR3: CASSSGTSGGSDTQYF; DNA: TGTGCCAGCAGCTCAGGGACTAGCGGGGGTTCAGATACGCAGTATTTT
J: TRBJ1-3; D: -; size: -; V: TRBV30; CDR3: CAWGQGSGNTIYF; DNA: TGTGCCTGGGGGCAGGGGTCTGGAAACACCATATATTTT
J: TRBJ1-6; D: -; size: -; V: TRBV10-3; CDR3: CAIRTATSYNSPLHF; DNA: TGTGCCATCAGGACAGCTACCTCTTATAATTCACCCCTCCACTTT
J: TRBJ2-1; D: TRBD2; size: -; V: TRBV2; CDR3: CASSQDLAGAIPYNEQFF; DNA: TGTGCCAGCAGTCAAGATCTAGCGGGAGCAATACCCTACAATGAGCAGTTCTTC
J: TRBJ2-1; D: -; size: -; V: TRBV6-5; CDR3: CASSPSGMGYNEQFF; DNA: TGTGCCAGCAGCCCCTCAGGGATGGGGTACAATGAGCAGTTCTTC
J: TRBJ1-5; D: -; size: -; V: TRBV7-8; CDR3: CASSHDSFSNQPQHF; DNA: TGTGCCAGCAGCCACGACAGTTTTAGCAATCAGCCCCAGCATTTT
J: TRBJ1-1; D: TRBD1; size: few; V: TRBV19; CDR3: CAGSQGADTEAFF; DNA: TGTGCCGGCTCACAGGGGGCGGACACTGAAGCTTTCTTT
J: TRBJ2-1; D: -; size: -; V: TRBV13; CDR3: CASSLVWGRGNEQFF; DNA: TGTGCCAGCAGCTTAGTTTGGGGGCGCGGCAATGAGCAGTTCTTC
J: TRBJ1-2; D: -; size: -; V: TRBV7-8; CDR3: CASSLGGPLNYGYTF; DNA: TGTGCCAGCAGCTTAGGCGGGCCTCTTAACTATGGCTACACCTTC
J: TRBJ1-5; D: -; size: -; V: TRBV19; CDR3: CASSPPGQINQPQHF; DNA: TGTGCCAGTAGTCCGCCGGGACAAATCAATCAGCCCCAGCATTTT
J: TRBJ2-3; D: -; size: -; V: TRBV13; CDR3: CASSLGLPVTDTQYF; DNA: TGTGCCAGCAGCTTAGGCTTGCCAGTCACAGATACGCAGTATTTT
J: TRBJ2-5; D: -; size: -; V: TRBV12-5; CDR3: CASGLVFPRGTQYF; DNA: TGTGCTAGTGGTTTGGTGTTCCCCCGGGGGACCCAGTACTTC